The T cell receptor (beta chain) under discussion was sequenced for a study of cytomegalovirus exposure and HLA in healthy donors. Across the study: From HLA-typed donors, an early data release held 70 million to 100 million unique TCRs. Findings and limits, study-wide: With later analysis, a missense DCLRE1C variant became linked to TCR beta V- and J-gene trimming. Sequencing artifact likely explains a cluster of highly shared sequence variants.

The study ran its PCR with 60 Vbeta and 13 Jbeta primers. How the authors handled the data: An analysis that came later counted tens of millions of unique TCR beta chains, roughly 11 million shared. Data came from immunoSEQ multiplex PCR; TCRdb stores just in-frame clones and leaves some out. The V and J calls and the clone size are those of that table, but D and trimming were determined from the DNA. Its listing shows about 50,000 clones. The V end was cut by 2 bases, the J end by 2 bases, with 8 bases between. Germline V CDR1 and CDR2: MNHNY, SVGAGI (reference sequence). CDR3 length: 14 amino acids. With respect to this clone: What it binds is not known.

The material sequenced was PBMCs. V is TRBV6-6 and J is TRBJ2-3; tentative D call: TRBD1 (5 bases). This clonotype was sampled from a man aged 18 to 30 in good health and CMV-seropositive. The CDR3 DNA is TGTGCCAGCAGTTACCCCAGGGTCACAGATACGCAGTATTTT. Amino acid sequence: CASSYPRVTDTQYF.